These T cell receptor beta chains were read from a single sample in a study of cytomegalovirus exposure and HLA in healthy donors. Profiled with immunoSEQ multiplex PCR; TCRdb holds only in-frame clones, not every one. Here the sample spans around 150,000 clones, about three quarters being singletons. Specimen: PBMCs. Receptor source: a man aged 25-45 years in good health and CMV-seropositive. Both conserved end residues are part of each CDR3. A D gene is named only where the DNA matches it firmly. Some rows have no size entry. The others give once, few or many, or a class for an expanded clone.

j_call d_call v_call clone_size cdr3_aa cdr3_nt
TRBJ1-2 NA TRBV18 NA CASSLFSEGPGGGYTF TGTGCCAGCTCCCTCTTTTCTGAGGGCCCAGGAGGTGGCTACACCTTC
TRBJ2-7 NA TRBV10-1 NA CASSEGSYEQYF TGCGCCAGCAGTGAAGGGAGCTACGAGCAGTACTTC
TRBJ2-7 NA TRBV19 NA CASRYGGDGTYEQYF TGTGCCAGTCGCTACGGAGGGGACGGTACCTACGAGCAGTACTTC
TRBJ2-5 TRBD2 TRBV29-1 NA CSVVGGRVGETQYF TGCAGCGTTGTTGGCGGGAGGGTGGGCGAGACCCAGTACTTC
TRBJ2-5 TRBD1 TRBV7-2 NA CASSGRTGRQETQYF TGTGCCAGCAGCGGCAGGACAGGAAGGCAAGAGACCCAGTACTTC
TRBJ2-1 TRBD1 TRBV7-9 NA CASSFRLGTETLWAPEQFF TGTGCCAGCAGCTTTAGGCTCGGGACAGAGACCTTGTGGGCCCCAGAGCAGTTCTTC
TRBJ2-1 TRBD1 TRBV12-5 NA CASGLGQDNEQFF TGTGCTAGTGGACTTGGACAGGACAATGAGCAGTTCTTC
TRBJ2-5 NA TRBV2 once CASSGMISGYQETQYF TGTGCCAGCAGTGGTATGATAAGCGGATACCAAGAGACCCAGTACTTC
TRBJ2-7 TRBD1 TRBV27 NA CASSYRGRTYEQYF TGTGCCAGCAGCTACAGGGGCAGAACCTACGAGCAGTACTTC
TRBJ2-7 NA TRBV5-1 few CASSQDTEQYF TGCGCCAGCAGCCAAGACACAGAGCAGTACTTC
TRBJ2-7 NA TRBV27 NA CASSSHSYEQYF TGTGCCAGCAGTTCCCATTCCTACGAGCAGTACTTC
TRBJ2-5 NA TRBV5-1 few CASSLASAVQETQYF TGCGCCAGCAGCTTGGCCTCGGCGGTTCAAGAGACCCAGTACTTC
TRBJ1-1 NA TRBV6-5 NA CASNPSQENTEAFF TGTGCCAGCAACCCGTCACAAGAGAACACTGAAGCTTTCTTT
TRBJ1-3 NA TRBV11-2 NA CASSLFRGPGNTIYF TGTGCCAGCAGTCTCTTTCGAGGTCCTGGAAACACCATATATTTT
TRBJ1-2 NA TRBV4-1 NA CASSQDWTVRRGYTF TGCGCCAGCAGCCAAGATTGGACAGTGCGCCGTGGCTACACCTTC
TRBJ2-3 NA TRBV6-4 NA CASSPGLYTDTQYF TGTGCCAGCAGCCCGGGACTCTACACAGATACGCAGTATTTT
TRBJ2-7 NA TRBV5-6 NA CASSLGGGVVYEQYF TGTGCCAGCAGCTTGGGCGGAGGGGTGGTCTACGAGCAGTACTTC
TRBJ2-3 TRBD1 TRBV7-9 once CASSNPGTGLEDTQYF TGTGCCAGCAGCAATCCCGGGACAGGGCTGGAGGATACGCAGTATTTT
TRBJ1-1 NA TRBV7-9 NA CASSFQQGNTEAFF TGTGCCAGCAGCTTCCAACAGGGGAACACTGAAGCTTTCTTT
TRBJ1-5 NA TRBV2 few CASSAGSSQPQHF TGTGCCAGCAGTGCCGGGAGCAGTCAGCCCCAGCATTTT
TRBJ1-1 NA TRBV7-6 few CAFLRTKNTEAFF TGTGCTTTCCTCCGGACAAAGAACACTGAAGCTTTCTTT
TRBJ2-5 TRBD2 TRBV7-9 once CSSSLVIASGRTVETQYF TGTTCCAGCAGCTTAGTTATCGCGAGCGGGAGGACTGTGGAGACCCAGTACTTC
TRBJ1-2 NA TRBV25-1 NA CASSDLADNYGYTF TGTGCCAGCAGTGATTTAGCAGATAACTATGGCTACACCTTC
TRBJ2-7 TRBD2 TRBV7-3 NA CASSLLAGYEQYF TGTGCCAGCAGCTTACTAGCGGGCTACGAGCAGTACTTC
TRBJ2-3 TRBD2 TRBV10-3 NA CAISGLAGGADTQYF TGTGCCATCAGCGGACTAGCGGGAGGCGCAGATACGCAGTATTTT
TRBJ1-2 NA TRBV19 few CASSMKWDNNYGYTF TGTGCCAGTAGTATGAAGTGGGACAATAACTATGGCTACACCTTC
TRBJ2-5 TRBD2 TRBV4-2 NA CASSQAAGTSGPLLQETQYF TGTGCCAGCAGCCAAGCTGCCGGGACTAGCGGCCCCTTACTCCAAGAGACCCAGTACTTC
TRBJ2-6 TRBD1 TRBV27 NA CASTSGGTGAGANVLTF TGTGCCAGCACCTCGGGGGGGACAGGGGCCGGGGCCAACGTCCTGACTTTC
TRBJ2-7 NA TRBV6-1 NA CASSEWAGSYEQYF TGTGCCAGCAGTGAATGGGCCGGCTCCTACGAGCAGTACTTC
TRBJ2-1 TRBD2 TRBV4-1 NA CASSQERSGTSGNNEQFF TGCGCCAGCAGCCAAGAGCGAAGCGGGACTAGCGGGAACAATGAGCAGTTCTTC
TRBJ1-4 NA TRBV2 NA CAAQGEANEKLFF TGTGCCGCCCAGGGTGAAGCTAATGAAAAACTGTTTTTT
TRBJ1-1 NA TRBV19 NA CASSDKLSGQMNTEAFF TGTGCCAGTAGTGATAAGCTGTCTGGACAGATGAACACTGAAGCTTTCTTT
TRBJ2-7 NA TRBV30 NA CAWRGRRGATYEQYF TGTGCCTGGAGGGGGAGGAGGGGAGCGACCTACGAGCAGTACTTC
TRBJ1-5 NA TRBV28 NA CASSSPSNQPQHF TGTGCCAGCAGTTCTCCCAGCAATCAGCCCCAGCATTTT
TRBJ1-6 NA TRBV27 NA CASSKIRGVGSPLHF TGTGCCAGCAGTAAAATCAGGGGTGTCGGATCACCCCTCCACTTT
TRBJ1-6 NA TRBV30 NA CAWSVNSNSPLHF TGTGCCTGGAGTGTAAACAGTAATTCACCCCTCCACTTT
TRBJ1-2 NA TRBV19 NA CASSIQGFMSYGYTF TGTGCCAGTAGTATTCAGGGGTTTATGAGCTATGGCTACACCTTC
TRBJ2-1 TRBD2 TRBV7-3 NA CASSSKAGGGYNAQFF TGTGCCAGCAGCTCCAAGGCGGGAGGGGGGTACAATGCGCAGTTCTTC
TRBJ2-7 NA TRBV6-1 NA CASRVLTSYEQYF TGTGCCAGCAGGGTACTAACATCCTACGAGCAGTACTTC
TRBJ2-1 TRBD2 TRBV4-1 NA CASSQASGTSGRYEQFF TGCGCCAGCAGCCAGGCCTCCGGGACTAGCGGGAGGTATGAGCAGTTCTTC
TRBJ1-3 NA TRBV4-1 NA CASSQDHEPGPGNTIYF TGCGCCAGCAGCCAAGATCATGAACCTGGCCCTGGAAACACCATATATTTT
TRBJ2-2 NA TRBV19 NA CASSIQTDNTGELFF TGTGCCAGTAGTATACAGACAGATAACACCGGGGAGCTGTTTTTT
TRBJ2-1 NA TRBV11-3 NA CASSLDGKSSYNEQFF TGTGCCAGCAGCTTAGACGGGAAAAGCTCCTACAATGAGCAGTTCTTC
TRBJ1-4 TRBD1 TRBV4-1 once CASSQGDRAHRREKLFF TGCGCCAGCAGCCAGGGGGACAGGGCCCATAGAAGGGAAAAACTGTTTTTT
TRBJ1-1 NA TRBV11-2 NA CASSSPGGNEAFF TGTGCCAGCAGCTCCCCCGGGGGGAATGAAGCTTTCTTT
TRBJ2-7 NA TRBV7-2 NA CASSGVGGFDEQYF TGTGCCAGCAGCGGCGTTGGGGGGTTCGACGAGCAGTACTTC
TRBJ2-3 NA TRBV5-1 NA CASTHQGKGTDTQYF TGCGCCAGCACACATCAGGGGAAGGGCACAGATACGCAGTATTTT
TRBJ2-5 TRBD1 TRBV9 few CASSVGQGAETQYF TGTGCCAGCAGCGTGGGACAGGGCGCAGAGACCCAGTACTTC
TRBJ2-3 NA TRBV6-1 NA CASSGRGGIKTDTQYF TGTGCCAGCAGTGGGAGGGGGGGGATCAAGACAGATACGCAGTATTTT
TRBJ1-5 NA TRBV4-1 NA CASSQLFSQPQHF TGCGCCAGCAGCCAACTATTTTCTCAGCCCCAGCATTTT
TRBJ2-7 NA TRBV9 NA CASSKTGNSYEQYF TGTGCCAGCTCCAAAACAGGGAACTCCTACGAGCAGTACTTC
TRBJ1-3 NA TRBV9 once CASSPTLGSSGNTIYF TGTGCCAGCAGCCCCACTTTGGGCTCCTCTGGAAACACCATATATTTT
TRBJ2-6 NA TRBV11-2 few CASRRLSGANVLTF TGTGCCAGCAGGCGGCTTTCTGGGGCCAACGTCCTGACTTTC
TRBJ2-7 NA TRBV2 NA CASSDGAGEPLTYEQYF TGTGCCAGCAGCGATGGTGCCGGGGAGCCACTTACCTACGAGCAGTACTTC
TRBJ1-6 NA TRBV7-9 few CASRNLAEDYNSPLHF TGTGCCAGCAGAAACCTCGCGGAAGATTATAATTCACCCCTCCACTTT
TRBJ2-7 NA TRBV6-5 once CASSPSASWYEQYF TGTGCCAGCAGTCCGTCCGCTAGCTGGTACGAGCAGTACTTC
TRBJ2-1 TRBD2 TRBV10-2 NA CASSESLAGRINEQFF TGCGCCAGCAGTGAGTCGCTAGCGGGAAGAATCAATGAGCAGTTCTTC